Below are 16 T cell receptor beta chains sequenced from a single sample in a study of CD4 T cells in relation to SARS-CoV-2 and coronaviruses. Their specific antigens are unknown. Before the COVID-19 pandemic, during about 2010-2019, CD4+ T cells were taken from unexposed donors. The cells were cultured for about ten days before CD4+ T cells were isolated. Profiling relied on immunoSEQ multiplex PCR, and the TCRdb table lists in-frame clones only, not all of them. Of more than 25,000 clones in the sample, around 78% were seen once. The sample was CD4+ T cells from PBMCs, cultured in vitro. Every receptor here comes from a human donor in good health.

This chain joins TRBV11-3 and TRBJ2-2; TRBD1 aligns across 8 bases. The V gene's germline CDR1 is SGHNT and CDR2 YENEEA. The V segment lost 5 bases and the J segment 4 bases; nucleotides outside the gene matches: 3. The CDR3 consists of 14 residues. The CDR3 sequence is CASSGQGPTGELFF. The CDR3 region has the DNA TGTGCCAGCAGCGGACAGGGACCCACCGGGGAGCTGTTTTTT.

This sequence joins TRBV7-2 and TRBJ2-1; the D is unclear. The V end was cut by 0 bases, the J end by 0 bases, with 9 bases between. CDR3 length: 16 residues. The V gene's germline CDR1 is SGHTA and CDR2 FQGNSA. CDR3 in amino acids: CASSLALAYSYNEQFF. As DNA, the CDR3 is TGTGCCAGCAGCTTAGCCTTAGCCTACTCCTACAATGAGCAGTTCTTC.

The CDR3 DNA reads as TGCGCCAGCACCCGGGAGTTCTCTGGGGCCAACGTCCTGACTTTC. It specifies CASTREFSGANVLTF. V usage is TRBV5-1 and J usage is TRBJ2-6; a weak D match, TRBD2 (6 bases). The germline V gene has CDR1 SGHRS and CDR2 YFSETQ. The CDR3 sequence is 15 residues long. V was clipped by 6 bases and J by 0 bases, with 10 bases between them.

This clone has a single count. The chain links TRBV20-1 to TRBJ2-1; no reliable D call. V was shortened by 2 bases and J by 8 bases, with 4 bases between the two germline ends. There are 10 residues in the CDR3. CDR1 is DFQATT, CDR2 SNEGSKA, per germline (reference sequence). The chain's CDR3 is CSARTDEQFF. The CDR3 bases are TGCAGTGCTAGAACCGATGAGCAGTTCTTC.

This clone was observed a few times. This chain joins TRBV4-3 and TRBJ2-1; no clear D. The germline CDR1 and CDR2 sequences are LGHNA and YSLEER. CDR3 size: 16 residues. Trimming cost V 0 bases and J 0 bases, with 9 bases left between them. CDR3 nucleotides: TGCGCCAGCAGCCAAGAACAGCCTAGCTCCTACAATGAGCAGTTCTTC. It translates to CASSQEQPSSYNEQFF.

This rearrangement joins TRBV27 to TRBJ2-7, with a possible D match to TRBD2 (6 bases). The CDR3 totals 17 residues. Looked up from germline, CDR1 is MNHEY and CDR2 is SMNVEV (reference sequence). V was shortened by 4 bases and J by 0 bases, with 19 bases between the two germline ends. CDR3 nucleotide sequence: TGTGCCAGCAGTTCACCGCCCGCGCGGGGACTCTCCTACGAGCAGTACTTC. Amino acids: CASSSPPARGLSYEQYF.

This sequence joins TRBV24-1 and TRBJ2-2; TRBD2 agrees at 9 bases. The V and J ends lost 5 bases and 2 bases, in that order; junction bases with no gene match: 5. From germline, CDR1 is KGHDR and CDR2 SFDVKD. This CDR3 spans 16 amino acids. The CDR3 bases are TGTGCCACCAGTGGCGTTAGCGGGGGAAACACCGGGGAGCTGTTTTTT. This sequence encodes CATSGVSGGNTGELFF.

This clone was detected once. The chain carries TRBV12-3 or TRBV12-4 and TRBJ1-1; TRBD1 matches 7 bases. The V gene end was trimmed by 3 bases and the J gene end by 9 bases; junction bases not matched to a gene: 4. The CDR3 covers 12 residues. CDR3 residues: CASSFAGGKAFF. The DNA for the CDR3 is TGTGCCAGCAGTTTTGCAGGGGGGAAAGCTTTCTTT.

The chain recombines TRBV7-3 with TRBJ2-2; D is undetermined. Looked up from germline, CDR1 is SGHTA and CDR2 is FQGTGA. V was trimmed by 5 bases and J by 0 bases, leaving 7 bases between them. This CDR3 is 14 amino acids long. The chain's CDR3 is CASSLLANTGELFF. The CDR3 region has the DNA TGTGCCAGCAGCCTCTTGGCGAACACCGGGGAGCTGTTTTTT.

In DNA form, the CDR3 reads TGTGCCAGCAGGAACCGGGACAGGGTTGAAAAACTGTTTTTT. Translating gives CASRNRDRVEKLFF. The chain has TRBV5-6 and TRBJ1-4; 9 nucleotides align to TRBD1. The CDR3 sequence is 14 residues long. In germline, CDR1 is SGHDT, CDR2 YYEEEE. Unmatched junction bases numbered 6, after V lost 5 bases and J lost 7 bases. The full variable domain, completed using reference TRBV5-6 and TRBJ1-4, is DAGVTQSPTHLIKTRGQQVTLRCSPKSGHDTVSWYQQALGQGPQFIFQYYEEEERQRGNFPDRFSGHQFPNYSSELNVNALLLGDSALYLCASRNRDRVEKLFFGSGTQLSVL.

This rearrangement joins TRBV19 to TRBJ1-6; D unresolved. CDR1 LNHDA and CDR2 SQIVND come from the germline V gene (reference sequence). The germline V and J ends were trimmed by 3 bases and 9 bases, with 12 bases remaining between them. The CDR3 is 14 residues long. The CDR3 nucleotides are TGTGCCAGTAGTATGCTGGGAGCCAGTTCACCCCTCCACTTT. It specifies CASSMLGASSPLHF.

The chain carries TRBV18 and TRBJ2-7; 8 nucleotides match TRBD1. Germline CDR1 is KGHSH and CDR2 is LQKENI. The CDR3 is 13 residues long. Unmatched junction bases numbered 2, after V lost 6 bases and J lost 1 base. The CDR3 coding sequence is TGTGCCAGCTCGCGACAGGGGTCCTACGAGCAGTACTTC. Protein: CASSRQGSYEQYF.

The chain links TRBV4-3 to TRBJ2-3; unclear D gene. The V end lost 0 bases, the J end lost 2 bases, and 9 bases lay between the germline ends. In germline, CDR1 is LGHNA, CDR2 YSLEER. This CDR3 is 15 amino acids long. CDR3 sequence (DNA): TGCGCCAGCAGCCAAGATTGGACGGCCACAGATACGCAGTATTTT. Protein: CASSQDWTATDTQYF.

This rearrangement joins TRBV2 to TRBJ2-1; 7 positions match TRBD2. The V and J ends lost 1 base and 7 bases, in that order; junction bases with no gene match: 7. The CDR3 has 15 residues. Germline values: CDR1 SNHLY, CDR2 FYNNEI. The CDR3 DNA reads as TGTGCCAGCAGTGAAGGGGGAGGGTACCTTAATGAGCAGTTCTTC. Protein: CASSEGGGYLNEQFF.

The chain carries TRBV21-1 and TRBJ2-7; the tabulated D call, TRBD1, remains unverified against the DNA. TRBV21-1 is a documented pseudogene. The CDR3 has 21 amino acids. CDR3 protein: CASSIPPFRNRGPQPSYEQYF. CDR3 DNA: TGTGCCAGCAGCATACCCCCATTCCGTAACAGGGGGCCACAGCCCTCCTACGAGCAGTACTTC.

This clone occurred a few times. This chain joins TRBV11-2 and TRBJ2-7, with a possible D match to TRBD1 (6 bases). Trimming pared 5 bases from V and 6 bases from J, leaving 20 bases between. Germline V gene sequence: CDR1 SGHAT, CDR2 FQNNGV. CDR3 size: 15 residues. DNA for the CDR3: TGTGCCAGCAGCCGACCCGGGACACTCCGGGTCGAGCAGTACTTC. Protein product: CASSRPGTLRVEQYF.